This paragraph covers one T cell receptor beta chain sequence. In the authors' methods: Amplified reference gene primers provided the basis for estimating nucleated cell counts. Clones were read by immunoSEQ multiplex PCR, and TCRdb kept only the in-frame ones, dropping some. V, J and clone size are taken as reported in that table, and D and trimming were inferred from the DNA itself. The sample has some 50,000 clones, over 80% seen once; the top ten hold roughly 8%. This entry comes from a study of blood T cell repertoires in COVID-19. Across the study: Italy, Spain and the United States were the sources of the convalescent and acute COVID-19 samples. PBMCs, B-cell-depleted T cells, or T cells provided the cDNA or gDNA that made up the material.

This CDR3 is built from 16 residues. Trimming cost V 5 bases and J 6 bases, with 20 bases left between them. Germline V gene lookup returns CDR1 SEHNR and CDR2 FQNEAQ (reference sequence). The origin of this receptor is a man at least 80 years old in a cohort sampled during active COVID-19. The J gene is TRBJ2-1, the V gene TRBV7-9; D ambiguous. Sequenced material: peripheral blood. The CDR3 nucleotides are TGTGCCAGCAGCCCTCCCTTGGGCCCCCCTGGCAATGAGCAGTTCTTC. As protein: CASSPPLGPPGNEQFF.